The sequence of this T cell receptor beta chain was determined in a study of metastatic and nonmetastatic thyroid tumors. Looked up from germline, CDR1 is DFQATT and CDR2 is SNEGSKA (reference sequence). The CDR3 length is 11 residues. TCRdb re-called the PCR reads with MiXCR. Among tens of thousands of clones listed, approximately 20% were seen once. Patients had received no treatment of any kind before thyroid surgery. V gene TRBV20-1 combines with J gene TRBJ2-3; D gene unclear. This TCR derives from a male donor with papillary thyroid cancer or a benign thyroid nodule (not recorded which). Some clones in this sample may be carry-over from other donors' samples. Sequenced: blood. CDR3 coding DNA: TGCACCGCCAATGGAGTAAACACGCAGTATTTT. Protein sequence: CTANGVNTQYF.